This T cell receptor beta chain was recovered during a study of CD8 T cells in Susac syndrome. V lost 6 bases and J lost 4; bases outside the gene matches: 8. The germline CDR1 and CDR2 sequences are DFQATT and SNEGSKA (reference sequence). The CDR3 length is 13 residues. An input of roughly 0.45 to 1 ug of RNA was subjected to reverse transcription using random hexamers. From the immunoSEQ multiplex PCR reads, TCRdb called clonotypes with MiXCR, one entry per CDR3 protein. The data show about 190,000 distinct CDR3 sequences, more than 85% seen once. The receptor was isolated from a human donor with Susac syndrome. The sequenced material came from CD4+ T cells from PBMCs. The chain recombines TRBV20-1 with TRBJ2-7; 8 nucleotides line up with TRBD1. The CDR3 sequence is CSALPRDRYEQYF. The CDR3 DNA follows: TGCAGTGCCCTCCCCCGGGACAGGTACGAGCAGTACTTC.